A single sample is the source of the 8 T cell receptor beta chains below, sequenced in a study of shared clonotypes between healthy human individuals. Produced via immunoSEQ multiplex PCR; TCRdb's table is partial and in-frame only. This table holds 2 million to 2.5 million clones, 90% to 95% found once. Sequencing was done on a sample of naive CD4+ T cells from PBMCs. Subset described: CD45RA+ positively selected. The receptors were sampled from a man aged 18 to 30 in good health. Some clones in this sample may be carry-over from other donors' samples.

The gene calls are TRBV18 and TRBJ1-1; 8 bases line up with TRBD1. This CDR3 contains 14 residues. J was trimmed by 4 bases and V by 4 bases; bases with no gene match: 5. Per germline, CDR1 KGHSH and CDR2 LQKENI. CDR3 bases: TGTGCCAGCTCACAGGACAGGGTGGCCACTGAAGCTTTCTTT. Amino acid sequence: CASSQDRVATEAFF. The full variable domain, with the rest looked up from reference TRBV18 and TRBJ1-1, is NAGVMQNPRHLVRRRGQEARLRCSPMKGHSHVYWYRQLPEEGLKFMVYLQKENIIDESGMPKERFSAEFPKEGPSILRIQQVVRGDSAAYFCASSQDRVATEAFFGQGTRLTVV.

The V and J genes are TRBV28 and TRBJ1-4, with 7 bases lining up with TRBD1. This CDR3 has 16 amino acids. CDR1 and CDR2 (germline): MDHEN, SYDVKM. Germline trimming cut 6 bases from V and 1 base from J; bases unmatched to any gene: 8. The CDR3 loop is CASSFRGQLTNEKLFF. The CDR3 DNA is TGTGCCAGCAGCTTTAGGGGACAGTTAACTAATGAAAAACTGTTTTTT.

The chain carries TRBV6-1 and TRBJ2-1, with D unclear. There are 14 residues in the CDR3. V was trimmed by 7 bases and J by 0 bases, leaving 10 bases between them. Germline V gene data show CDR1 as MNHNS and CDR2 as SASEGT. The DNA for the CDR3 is TGTGCCAGCATTAGCTTCTACTCCTACAATGAGCAGTTCTTC. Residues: CASISFYSYNEQFF.

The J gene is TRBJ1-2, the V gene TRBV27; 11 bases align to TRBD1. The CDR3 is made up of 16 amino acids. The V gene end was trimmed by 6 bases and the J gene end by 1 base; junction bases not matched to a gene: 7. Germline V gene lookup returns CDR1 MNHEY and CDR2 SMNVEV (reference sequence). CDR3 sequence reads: CASRLGTGGSNYGYTF. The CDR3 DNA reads TGTGCCAGCAGACTTGGGACAGGGGGAAGTAACTATGGCTACACCTTC.

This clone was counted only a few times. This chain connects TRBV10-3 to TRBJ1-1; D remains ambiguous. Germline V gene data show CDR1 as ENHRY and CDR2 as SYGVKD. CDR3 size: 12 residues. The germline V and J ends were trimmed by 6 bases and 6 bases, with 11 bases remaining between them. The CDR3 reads CAIRGSEAEAFF. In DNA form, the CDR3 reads TGTGCCATCAGGGGCTCTGAGGCTGAAGCTTTCTTT.

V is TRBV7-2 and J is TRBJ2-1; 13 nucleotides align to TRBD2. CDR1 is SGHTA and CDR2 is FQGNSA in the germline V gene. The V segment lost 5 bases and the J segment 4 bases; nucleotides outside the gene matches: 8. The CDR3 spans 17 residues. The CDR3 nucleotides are TGTGCCAGCAGCAGAGAACTGGGACTAGCGGGGTACAATGAGCAGTTCTTC. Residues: CASSRELGLAGYNEQFF.

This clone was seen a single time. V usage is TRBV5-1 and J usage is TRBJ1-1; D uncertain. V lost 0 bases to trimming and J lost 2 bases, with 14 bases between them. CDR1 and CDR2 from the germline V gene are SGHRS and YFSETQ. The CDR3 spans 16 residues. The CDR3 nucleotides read TGCGCCAGCAGCTTGGCTCTTCTACCGGGCAACACTGAAGCTTTCTTT. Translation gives CASSLALLPGNTEAFF.

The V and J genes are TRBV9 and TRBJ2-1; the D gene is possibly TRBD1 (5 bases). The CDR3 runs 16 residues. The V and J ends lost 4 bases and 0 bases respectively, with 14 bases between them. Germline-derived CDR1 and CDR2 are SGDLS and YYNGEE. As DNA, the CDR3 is TGTGCCAGCAGCCAGGGTGGTAGCCCCTCCTACAATGAGCAGTTCTTC. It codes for CASSQGGSPSYNEQFF.